This TCR beta chain came from a study of blood T cells in healthy people across ages. There are many counts of this clonotype. V was cut by 6 bases and J by 2 bases, with 7 bases left in between. This CDR3 has 12 residues. Then a second PCR, running about 6 to 12 cycles, was carried out with a sample-barcoded 5' primer and a J-beta primer mix. In TCRdb, the 5' RACE reads were re-called with MiXCR into one record per CDR3 protein. The repertoire holds around 620,000 distinct CDR3 sequences, with approximately 27% as singletons. The rearrangement uses TRBV12-3 or TRBV12-4 and TRBJ1-1, with D uncertain. This receptor was obtained from a woman between 70 and 85 years old in good health. The material sequenced was blood. The CDR3 DNA sequence: TGTGCCAGCAGCTTCCTCAACACTGAAGCTTTCTTT. Translating gives CASSFLNTEAFF.